This T cell receptor beta chain was identified during a study of CD8+CD57+ T cells in acquired aplastic anemia. Patients chosen for sequencing had shown CD8+CD57+ cell expansion by flow cytometry. The CDR3 loop spans 15 amino acids. Trimming removed 7 bases at V and 3 bases at J, with 13 bases between. Germline V CDR1 and CDR2: LNHDA, SQIVND (reference sequence). Overall study findings and caveats: A set of about 28 CD8+ CDR3 sequences was shared between patients and controls, and these sequences appeared highly expressed in patients.

This clonotype was detected many times. Its antigen is not known. According to the study, genomic DNA was the template for TCR beta VDJ and CDR3 profiling. MiXCR, run by TCRdb on the reads, gives a single entry per CDR3 protein. This table has some 120,000 distinct CDR3 sequences, almost 40% appearing once. The receptor was isolated from a human donor with aplastic anemia. Material for sequencing was sorted CD4+, CD8+, or CD8+CD57+ T cells (not recorded which) from PBMCs. The chain combines TRBV19 with TRBJ2-6, with D possibly matching TRBD2 (5 bases). The CDR3 spells CASTSRVGGANVLTF. CDR3 nucleotides: TGTGCCAGTACCTCGAGGGTAGGTGGGGCCAACGTCCTGACTTTC.